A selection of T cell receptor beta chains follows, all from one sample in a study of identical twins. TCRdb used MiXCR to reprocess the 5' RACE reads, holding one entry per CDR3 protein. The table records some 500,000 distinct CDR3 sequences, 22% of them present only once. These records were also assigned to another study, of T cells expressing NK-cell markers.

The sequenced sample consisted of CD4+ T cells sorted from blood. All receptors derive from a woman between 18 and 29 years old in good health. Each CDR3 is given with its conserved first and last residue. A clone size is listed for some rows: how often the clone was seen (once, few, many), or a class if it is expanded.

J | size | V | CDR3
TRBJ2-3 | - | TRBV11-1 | CASSFGIPGLADTDTQYF
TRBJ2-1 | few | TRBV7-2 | CASSLSTASYNEQFF
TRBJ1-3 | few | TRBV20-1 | CSASIGRINGNTIYF
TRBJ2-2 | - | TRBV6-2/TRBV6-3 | CASRPTGTVNTGELFF
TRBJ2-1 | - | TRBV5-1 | CASSLTSVGADEQFF
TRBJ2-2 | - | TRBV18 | CASPPGRNTGELFF
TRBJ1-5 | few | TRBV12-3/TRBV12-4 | CASLGRGRNQPQHF
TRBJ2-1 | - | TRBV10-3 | CAIRLAGSGTELGPYNEQFF
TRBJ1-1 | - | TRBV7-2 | CASSLAAWGPEAFF
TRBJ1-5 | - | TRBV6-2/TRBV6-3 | CASSYLEGNQPQHF
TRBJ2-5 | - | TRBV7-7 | CASSLRPSREETQYF
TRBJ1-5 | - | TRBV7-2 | CASSFRPGQGPYQPQHF
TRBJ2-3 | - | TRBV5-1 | CASRDFLSMDTQYF
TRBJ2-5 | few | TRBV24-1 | CATSDTYQETQYF
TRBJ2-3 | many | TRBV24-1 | CATSDPQGRTDTQYF
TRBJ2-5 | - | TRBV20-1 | CSAGPGGGRGQETQYF
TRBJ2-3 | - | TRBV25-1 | CASSESSRGTQYF
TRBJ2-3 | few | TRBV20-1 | CSAMRDRQDTQYF
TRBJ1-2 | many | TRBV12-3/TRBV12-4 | CASSISRGQRNKANYGYTF
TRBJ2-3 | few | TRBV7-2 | CASSSASTSGSTDTQYF
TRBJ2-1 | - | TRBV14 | CASSQFIGGNLYNEQFF